A selection of T cell receptor beta chains follows, all from one sample in a study of blood T cells in healthy people across ages. Each CDR3 protein is one row after TCRdb ran MiXCR on the 5' RACE reads. Of 1.4 million to 1.5 million distinct CDR3 sequences in the sample, 42% are singletons; the top ten hold under 8%. Input material: blood. These receptor sequences come from a woman under 30 in good health. The CDR3 runs from the conserved cysteine through the conserved F or W. D genes are given only for firm matches. A row's size may be missing; if present it is once, few, many or a size class.

d_call	v_call	clone_size	j_call	cdr3_nt	cdr3_aa
TRBD2	TRBV5-1	many	TRBJ2-3	TGCGCCAGCAGCCCCACTAGCGGGGCAGATACGCAGTATTTT	CASSPTSGADTQYF
.	TRBV20-1	few	TRBJ2-3	TGCAGTGCTAGAGATGACAGGCTGAGCACAGATACGCAGTATTTT	CSARDDRLSTDTQYF
.	TRBV3-1	.	TRBJ2-1	TGTGCCAGCAGCCAAGAGGGGACTCAAGAGACCCAGTTCTTC	CASSQEGTQETQFF
.	TRBV10-3	.	TRBJ2-7	TGTGCCATCAGCGGGGGAACAGGGTCAATTTCCTACGAGCAGTACTTC	CAISGGTGSISYEQYF
.	TRBV4-1	.	TRBJ2-5	TGCGCCAGCAGCCAAGATCTAGCTCCCATCCGGGAGACCCAGTACTTC	CASSQDLAPIRETQYF
.	TRBV29-1	few	TRBJ2-6	TGCAGCGTTGACGGACCCTCTGGGGCCAACGTCCTGACTTTC	CSVDGPSGANVLTF
.	TRBV29-1	few	TRBJ2-5	TGCAGCGCCGACTTACTACGGCGCCAAGAGACCCAGTACTTC	CSADLLRRQETQYF
.	TRBV27	few	TRBJ2-5	TGTGCCAGCAGCACTGGGAGCGGATTCCAAGAGACCCAGTACTTC	CASSTGSGFQETQYF
.	TRBV21-1	few	TRBJ1-4	TGTGCCAGCAGAGGAAACTCACCGGGACAGCCTTCGACTAATGAAAAACTGTTTTTT	CASRGNSPGQPSTNEKLFF
TRBD1	TRBV10-3	.	TRBJ2-7	TGTGCCATCAGTGAGTCGGCCAGGGGGCGATACGAGCAGTACTTC	CAISESARGRYEQYF
.	TRBV11-2	.	TRBJ2-4	TGTGCCAGCAGCTTAGGTGAGGTAGCTACCATCCAGTACTTC	CASSLGEVATIQYF
.	TRBV12-3/TRBV12-4	.	TRBJ1-2	TGTGCCAGCAGTTTGACCGGGACGGTGGGAAGCTACACCTTC	CASSLTGTVGSYTF
TRBD2	TRBV5-1	.	TRBJ2-3	TGCGCCAGCAAACCGGGACTAGCGTCCCCCACAGATACGCAGTATTTT	CASKPGLASPTDTQYF
.	TRBV6-2/TRBV6-3	.	TRBJ2-1	TGTGCCAGCAGAGGACTCGGGGGCCTTGTCGAGCAGTTCTTC	CASRGLGGLVEQFF
TRBD2	TRBV6-5	few	TRBJ2-3	TGTGCCAGCAGTTATACAGCGGGAGCTTCAGATACGCAGTATTTT	CASSYTAGASDTQYF
.	TRBV5-1	few	TRBJ1-1	TGCGCCAGCAGCTTTCCCCGCGGACAGATGAACACTGAAGCTTTCTTT	CASSFPRGQMNTEAFF
.	TRBV20-1	few	TRBJ1-5	TGCAGTGCTAGAACACAGGGCAATCAGCCCCAGCATTTT	CSARTQGNQPQHF
TRBD1	TRBV6-1	.	TRBJ2-1	TGTGCCAGCAGTGAAAGGAGGACAGGGGGTTTCAATGAGCAGTTCTTC	CASSERRTGGFNEQFF
.	TRBV20-1	.	TRBJ1-5	TGCAGTGCTAGAGACTTGGTAGGGGGCAATCAGCCCCAGCATTTT	CSARDLVGGNQPQHF
.	TRBV20-1	.	TRBJ2-1	TGCAGTGCTAGGGCCAGGACGGGCAGTGAGCAGTTCTTC	CSARARTGSEQFF
TRBD1	TRBV10-3	few	TRBJ1-1	TGTGCCATCAAAGACAGGGATGGCACTGAAGCTTTCTTT	CAIKDRDGTEAFF
.	TRBV5-1	many	TRBJ2-1	TGTGCCAGCAGCCTTCCCTACAATGAGCAGTTCTTC	CASSLPYNEQFF
TRBD1	TRBV10-3	few	TRBJ2-7	TGTGCCATCAGTGACTTAGGGACAGTGGGCTACTACAATGAGCAGTACTTC	CAISDLGTVGYYNEQYF
.	TRBV20-1	.	TRBJ2-7	TGCAGTGCCACCGTGGTAGGGCGCGAGCAGTACTTC	CSATVVGREQYF
.	TRBV13	.	TRBJ2-6	TGTGCCAGCAGCCGAGGGGAGGCCCACGTCCTGACTTTC	CASSRGEAHVLTF
TRBD1	TRBV29-1	.	TRBJ1-2	TGCAGCGTTGTTACAGGGGGCAACTATGGCTACACCTTC	CSVVTGGNYGYTF
TRBD2	TRBV10-3	once	TRBJ2-4	TGTGCCATCAGTGACGGAGCGGGAGGCCAAAACATTCAGTACTTC	CAISDGAGGQNIQYF
.	TRBV10-3	.	TRBJ2-7	TGTGCCATCAGTGGTTCCCTACCACTACAACGGAGCTCCTACGAGCAGTACTTC	CAISGSLPLQRSSYEQYF
.	TRBV20-1	.	TRBJ2-5	TGCAGTGCTAGAGGGCTAGCCCTGACTCCATACAATGAGCAGTACTTC	CSARGLALTPYNEQYF
.	TRBV2	.	TRBJ1-5	TGTGCCAGCACTTCGGAGGGAAATAGCAATCAGCCCCAGCATTTT	CASTSEGNSNQPQHF
.	TRBV12-3/TRBV12-4	.	TRBJ1-5	TGTGCCAGCAGTAGAATTTATAGCAATCAGCCCCAGCATTTT	CASSRIYSNQPQHF
.	TRBV29-1	.	TRBJ1-1	TGCAGCGTTGAGGTGGCGGTTGAAGCTTTCTTT	CSVEVAVEAFF
TRBD1	TRBV28	.	TRBJ1-1	TGTGCCAGCAGTACAGGGGGCTTGGTTGAAGCTTTCTTT	CASSTGGLVEAFF
.	TRBV7-2	.	TRBJ1-2	TGTGCCAGCAGCGAAGGACAGCCCTATGGCTACAACTTC	CASSEGQPYGYNF
.	TRBV25-1	few	TRBJ1-5	TGTGCCAGCAGTGACTCCCCTAATCAGCCCCAGCATTTT	CASSDSPNQPQHF
TRBD2	TRBV25-1	few	TRBJ2-1	TGTGCCAGCAGTGAAGGGAGGACTAGCGGTAACAATGAGCAGTTCTTC	CASSEGRTSGNNEQFF
TRBD2	TRBV10-2	once	TRBJ2-3	TGCGCCAGCAGTGAGCCGCGGGGACTAGCGGGAGTAATAGATACGCAGTATTTT	CASSEPRGLAGVIDTQYF